This T cell receptor beta chain derives from a study of cytomegalovirus exposure and HLA in healthy donors. Trimming removed 5 bases at V and 1 base at J, with 8 bases between. CDR1 is MNHEY and CDR2 is SVGAGI in the germline V gene. This CDR3 has 13 residues. Details on this clone: Its antigen is unidentified. Other DNA sequences of this sample code for an identical CDR3.

General study findings and limits: A later analysis found common viral pathogens apparently linked to several of the most significant clusters. Later, TCR association rates were found to vary by HLA locus, highest for DRB1 and lowest for HLA-C.

The PCR had 60 Vbeta and 13 Jbeta primers. Method: immunoSEQ multiplex PCR; TCRdb's copy keeps in-frame clones and lacks some. Among 100,000 to 150,000 clones, approximately 80% were seen once, and the ten largest hold 4.2%. The source material was PBMCs. The V and J genes are TRBV6-5 and TRBJ1-1; a possible D gene is TRBD1 (6 bases). The TCR was taken from a male donor in good health and CMV-seropositive. The CDR3 nucleotides read TGTGCCAGCAGTAGACAGGCGAACACTGAAGCTTTCTTT. Protein product: CASSRQANTEAFF.